Listed below are T cell receptor beta chains from one sample, sequenced in a study of beta chain features in type 1 diabetes. Assay: immunoSEQ multiplex PCR; the TCRdb copy retains only in-frame clones and omits some. The table records over 500,000 clones, around a sixth of them present only once. Sample: naive CD4+ T cells from blood. These TCRs come from a man younger than 30 in good health. The CDR3 runs from the conserved cysteine through the conserved F or W. Fields, in order: D gene, J gene, V gene, CDR3 protein. The D gene is left open where the match is weak.

NA | TRBJ2-5 | TRBV7-8 | CASSLGAWEETQYF
TRBD1 | TRBJ2-5 | TRBV5-1 | CASSSVGTGGISETQYF
NA | TRBJ2-7 | TRBV29-1 | CSVAWGGPFSPYEQYF
TRBD1 | TRBJ2-7 | TRBV6-5 | CASSYRTGIYEQYF
NA | TRBJ2-3 | TRBV10-3 | CAIRPTSGSDTQYF
NA | TRBJ1-6 | TRBV5-4 | CASSWRRGGEDNSPLHF
NA | TRBJ2-7 | TRBV4-1 | CASSQALAGLTYEQYF
NA | TRBJ1-5 | TRBV28 | CASGGEDLSNQPQHF
TRBD1 | TRBJ2-5 | TRBV5-1 | CASSLVGRTGGQETQYF
TRBD1 | TRBJ1-1 | TRBV6-6 | CASSSGQRMNTEAFF
TRBD1 | TRBJ2-7 | TRBV7-2 | CASRLGQGYEQYF
NA | TRBJ1-2 | TRBV18 | CASSLQTNYGYTF
TRBD1 | TRBJ2-7 | TRBV5-1 | CASSLLQGASYEQYF
NA | TRBJ2-3 | TRBV7-2 | CASSFLQGTADTQYF
TRBD2 | TRBJ2-3 | TRBV9 | CASSVGSIVGRGGTDTQYF
NA | TRBJ1-2 | TRBV12-5 | CASGLDRRHTNGYTF
NA | TRBJ2-7 | TRBV10-3 | CAIRGDSYEQYF
TRBD2 | TRBJ2-4 | TRBV30 | CAWSGGGLAKNIQYF